This T cell receptor beta chain was sequenced in a study of T-cell reconstitution after alpha-beta-depleted transplantation in children. This CDR3 is 16 amino acids long. V was clipped by 2 bases and J by 1 base, with 11 bases between them. Germline assignment: CDR1 SGHAT and CDR2 FQNNGV. General study findings and limits: Fresh T-cell production supplied most of the T-cell counts and diversity seen one year after transplant. Surviving recipient cells, namely T cells and thymic progenitors, were the source of high day-60 TCRbeta diversity in some patients. Expanded graft clones, several hundred of them, were reportedly the source of alpha-beta T cells about two months after transplant.

Unique molecular identifiers were incorporated when the TCRbeta library was constructed. MiXCR, applied by TCRdb to the PCR reads, yields one record per CDR3 protein. The sample lists 700,000 to 950,000 distinct CDR3 sequences; roughly 16% were seen once. This clonotype was detected a few times. Its antigen remains unidentified. The chain uses TRBV11-2 and TRBJ2-2; D is unresolved. The source of this sequence is a male patient younger than 18 who had a stem cell transplant for acute lymphoblastic leukemia, so the T cells may come from the graft donor. The sequencing used PBMCs, mostly from graft donor cells, collected 360 days after TCRalphabeta/CD19-depleted stem cell transplant. In DNA form, the CDR3 reads TGTGCCAGCAGCTTATATAGCTTCTTGAACACCGGGGAGCTGTTTTTT. This encodes CASSLYSFLNTGELFF.